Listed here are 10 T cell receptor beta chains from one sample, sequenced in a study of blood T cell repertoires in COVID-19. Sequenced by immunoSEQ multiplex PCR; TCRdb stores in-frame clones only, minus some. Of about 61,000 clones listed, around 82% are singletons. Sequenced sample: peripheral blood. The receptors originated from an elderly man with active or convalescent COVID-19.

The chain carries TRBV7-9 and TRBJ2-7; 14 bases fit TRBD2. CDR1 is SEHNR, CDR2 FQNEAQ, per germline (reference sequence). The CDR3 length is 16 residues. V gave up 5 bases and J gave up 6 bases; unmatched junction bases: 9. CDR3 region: CASSPSGLAGELEQYF. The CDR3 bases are TGTGCCAGCAGCCCCTCGGGACTAGCGGGGGAACTCGAGCAGTACTTC.

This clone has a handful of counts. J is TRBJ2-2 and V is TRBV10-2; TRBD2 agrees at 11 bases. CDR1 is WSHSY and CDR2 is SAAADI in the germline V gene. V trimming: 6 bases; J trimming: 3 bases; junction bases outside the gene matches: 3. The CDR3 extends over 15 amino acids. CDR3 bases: TGCGCCAGCAGGCGACTAGCGGGGTACACCGGGGAGCTGTTTTTT. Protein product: CASRRLAGYTGELFF.

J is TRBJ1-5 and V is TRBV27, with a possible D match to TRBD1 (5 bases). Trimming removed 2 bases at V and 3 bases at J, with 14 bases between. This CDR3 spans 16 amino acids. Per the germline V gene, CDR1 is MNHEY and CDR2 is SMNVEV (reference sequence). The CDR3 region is CASSLAGTYLNQPQHF. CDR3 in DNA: TGTGCCAGCAGTTTAGCCGGGACTTACCTCAATCAGCCCCAGCATTTT.

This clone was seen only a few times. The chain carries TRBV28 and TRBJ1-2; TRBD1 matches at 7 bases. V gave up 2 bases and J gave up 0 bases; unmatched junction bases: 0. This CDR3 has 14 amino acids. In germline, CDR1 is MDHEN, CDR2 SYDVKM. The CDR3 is CASSLTGANYGYTF. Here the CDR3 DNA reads TGTGCCAGCAGTTTAACAGGGGCTAACTATGGCTACACCTTC.

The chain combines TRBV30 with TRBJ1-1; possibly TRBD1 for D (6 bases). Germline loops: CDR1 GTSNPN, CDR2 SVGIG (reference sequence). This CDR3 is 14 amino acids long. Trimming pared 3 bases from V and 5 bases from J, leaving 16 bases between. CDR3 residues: CAWRQPGGRTEAFF. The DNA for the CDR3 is TGTGCCTGGAGACAGCCCGGGGGGCGAACTGAAGCTTTCTTT.

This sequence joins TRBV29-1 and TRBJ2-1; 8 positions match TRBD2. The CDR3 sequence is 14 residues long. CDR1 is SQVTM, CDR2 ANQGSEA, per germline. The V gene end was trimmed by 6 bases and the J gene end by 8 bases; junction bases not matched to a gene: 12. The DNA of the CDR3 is TGCAGCGTCGCCGGGACTAGGAATAGTGATGAGCAGTTCTTC. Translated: CSVAGTRNSDEQFF.

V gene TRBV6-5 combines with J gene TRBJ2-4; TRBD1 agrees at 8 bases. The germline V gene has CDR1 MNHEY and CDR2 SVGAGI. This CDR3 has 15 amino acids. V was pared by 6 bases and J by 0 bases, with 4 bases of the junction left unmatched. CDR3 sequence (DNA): TGTGCCAGCAGAAACAGGGGGACAGCCAAAAACATTCAGTACTTC. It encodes CASRNRGTAKNIQYF.

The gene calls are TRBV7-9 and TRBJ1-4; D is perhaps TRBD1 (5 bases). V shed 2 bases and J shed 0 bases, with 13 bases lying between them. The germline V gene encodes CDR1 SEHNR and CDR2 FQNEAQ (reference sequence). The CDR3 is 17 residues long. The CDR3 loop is CASSLWQGGSTNEKLFF. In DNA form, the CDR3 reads TGTGCCAGCAGCTTATGGCAGGGCGGTTCAACTAATGAAAAACTGTTTTTT. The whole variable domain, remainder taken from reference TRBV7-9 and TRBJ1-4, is DTGVSQNPRHKITKRGQNVTFRCDPISEHNRLYWYRQTLGQGPEFLTYFQNEAQLEKSRLLSDRFSAERPKGSFSTLEIQRTEQGDSAMYLCASSLWQGGSTNEKLFFGSGTQLSVL.

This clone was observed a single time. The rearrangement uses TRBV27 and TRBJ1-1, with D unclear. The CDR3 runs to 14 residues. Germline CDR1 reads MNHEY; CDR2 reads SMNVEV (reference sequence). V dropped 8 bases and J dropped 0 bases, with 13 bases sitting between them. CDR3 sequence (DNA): TGTGCCAGCCTAGGCACATTTATGAACACTGAAGCTTTCTTT. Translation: CASLGTFMNTEAFF.

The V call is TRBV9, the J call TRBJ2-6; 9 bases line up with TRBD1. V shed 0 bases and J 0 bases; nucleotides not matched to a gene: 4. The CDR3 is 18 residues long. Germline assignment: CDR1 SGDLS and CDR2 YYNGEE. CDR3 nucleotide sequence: TGTGCCAGCAGCGTAGTGGGACAGGGCAACTCTGGGGCCAACGTCCTGACTTTC. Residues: CASSVVGQGNSGANVLTF.